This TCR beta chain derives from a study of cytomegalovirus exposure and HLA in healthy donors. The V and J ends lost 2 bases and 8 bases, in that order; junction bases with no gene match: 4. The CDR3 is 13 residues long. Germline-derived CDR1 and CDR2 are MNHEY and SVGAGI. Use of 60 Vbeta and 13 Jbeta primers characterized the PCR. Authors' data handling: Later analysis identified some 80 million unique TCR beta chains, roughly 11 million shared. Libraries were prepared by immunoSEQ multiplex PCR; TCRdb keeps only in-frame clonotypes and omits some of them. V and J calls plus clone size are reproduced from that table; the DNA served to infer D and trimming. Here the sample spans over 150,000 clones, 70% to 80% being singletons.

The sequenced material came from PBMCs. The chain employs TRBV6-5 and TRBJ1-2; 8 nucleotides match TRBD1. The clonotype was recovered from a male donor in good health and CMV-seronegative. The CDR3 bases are TGTGCCAGCAGTTACAACAGGGGGAACGGCTACACCTTC. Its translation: CASSYNRGNGYTF.